What follows are 3 T cell receptor beta chains derived from one specimen sequenced in a study of OX40 agonist ivuxolimab in advanced cancers. The method was immunoSEQ multiplex PCR; TCRdb's version includes in-frame clones alone and lacks a portion of them. Here the sample spans 52,000 or so clones, approximately 91% being singletons. Sample: CD4+ or CD8+ T cells sorted from blood, taken in a trial of the OX40 agonist ivuxolimab. These receptors were taken from an adult with an advanced solid tumor such as melanoma, head and neck, liver or kidney cancer.

This chain connects TRBV7-3 to TRBJ2-7; 7 nucleotides agree with TRBD2. Germline V gene data show CDR1 as SGHTA and CDR2 as FQGTGA. J lost 3 bases, V lost 1 base, and 6 bases had no gene match. The CDR3 is 15 amino acids. CDR3: CASSLMAGEHYEQYF. In nucleotides, the CDR3 is TGTGCCAGCAGCTTAATGGCGGGAGAACACTACGAGCAGTACTTC.

In DNA, the CDR3 is TGTGCCAGCAGTTGGGACAGCTTCTACGAGCAGTACTTC. Its protein product is CASSWDSFYEQYF. The J gene is TRBJ2-7, the V gene TRBV2; 7 bases fit TRBD1. The V and J ends lost 5 bases and 3 bases, in that order; junction bases with no gene match: 4. The CDR3 is 13 amino acids. CDR1 and CDR2 (germline): SNHLY, FYNNEI. Filled out from reference TRBV2 and TRBJ2-7, the complete variable domain reads EPEVTQTPSHQVTQMGQEVILRCVPISNHLYFYWYRQILGQKVEFLVSFYNNEISEKSEIFDDQFSVERPDGSNFTLKIRSTKLEDSAMYFCASSWDSFYEQYFGPGTRLTVT.

V gene TRBV6-4 combines with J gene TRBJ2-3; D is perhaps TRBD1 or TRBD2 (6 bases each). CDR3 length: 15 residues. V lost 3 bases to trimming and J lost 2 bases, with 12 bases between them. Germline CDR1 and CDR2: MRHNA and SNTAGT. The CDR3 here is CASSDRGQPTDTQYF. The CDR3 nucleotides read TGTGCCAGCAGTGATCGGGGGCAACCCACAGATACGCAGTATTTT.